This is a list of T cell receptor beta chains from one sample in a study of T cell repertoires in cytomegalovirus infection. A single record per CDR3 protein comes from TCRdb applying MiXCR to the reads. Here the sample spans about 360,000 distinct CDR3 sequences, 18% being singletons. Sequenced material: PBMCs. The origin of the receptors is a human donor in good health (CMV status not recorded). Some clones in this sample may be carry-over from other donors' samples. Both conserved end residues are part of each CDR3. D genes are given only for firm matches. The listing skips clone size in some rows; elsewhere it reads once, few, many or a size class.

CDR3 length,J gene,clone size,D gene,V gene,CDR3 protein,CDR3 DNA
12,TRBJ2-1,NA,NA,TRBV3-1,CASSQRAREQFF,TGTGCCAGCAGCCAGAGAGCTAGGGAGCAGTTCTTC
15,TRBJ2-3,NA,TRBD2,TRBV2,CASTRGRGGADTQYF,TGTGCCAGCACCCGAGGGCGCGGGGGGGCAGATACGCAGTATTTT
16,TRBJ1-3,NA,NA,TRBV29-1,CSVFSVNMSGGNTIYF,TGCAGCGTTTTCTCCGTCAATATGTCAGGCGGAAACACCATATATTTT
15,TRBJ1-6,many,NA,TRBV7-2,CASSLEGGPKSPLHF,TGTGCCAGCAGCTTAGAGGGAGGTCCCAAATCACCCCTCCACTTT
16,TRBJ2-5,many,NA,TRBV12-3/TRBV12-4,CASSPTPGFAEETQYF,TGTGCCAGCAGTCCCACCCCCGGGTTTGCGGAAGAGACCCAGTACTTC
13,TRBJ2-7,many,TRBD1,TRBV7-2,CASSWDRPSEQYF,TGTGCCAGCAGCTGGGACAGGCCTAGCGAGCAGTACTTC
13,TRBJ2-3,NA,NA,TRBV29-1,CSSERDTSDTQYF,TGCAGCTCTGAACGGGACACCTCAGATACGCAGTATTTT
15,TRBJ1-1,few,NA,TRBV24-1,CATPRGRKNGTEAFF,TGTGCCACCCCCAGGGGCAGGAAGAACGGCACTGAAGCTTTCTTT
17,TRBJ2-1,many,TRBD2,TRBV7-2,CASSFRPSGGTYNEQFF,TGTGCCAGCAGCTTTCGCCCCAGCGGGGGGACCTACAATGAGCAGTTCTTC
15,TRBJ2-5,few,NA,TRBV12-3/TRBV12-4,CASSLRPTAQETQYF,TGTGCCAGCAGTTTACGCCCCACCGCCCAAGAGACCCAGTACTTC
15,TRBJ2-5,many,TRBD2,TRBV7-9,CASSFASGRDETQYF,TGTGCCAGCAGCTTTGCTAGCGGGAGGGATGAGACCCAGTACTTC
15,TRBJ1-2,NA,NA,TRBV6-1,CASSEASGGPDGYTF,TGTGCCAGCAGTGAAGCGTCCGGAGGACCGGATGGCTACACCTTC
14,TRBJ2-5,few,NA,TRBV15,CATSREQDQETQYF,TGTGCCACCAGCAGAGAACAGGATCAAGAGACCCAGTACTTC
13,TRBJ1-1,NA,TRBD1,TRBV20-1,CSALQGVWTEAFF,TGCAGTGCCCTACAGGGGGTGTGGACTGAAGCTTTCTTT
15,TRBJ2-3,many,TRBD1,TRBV6-1,CASSEVWTGEDTQYF,TGTGCCAGCAGTGAAGTTTGGACAGGGGAGGATACGCAGTATTTT
14,TRBJ1-1,few,TRBD1,TRBV3-1,CASSFGDRDTEAFF,TGTGCCAGCAGCTTTGGGGACAGGGACACTGAAGCTTTCTTT
16,TRBJ1-1,many,TRBD1,TRBV6-6,CASRLLRGDMNTEAFF,TGTGCCAGCCGACTACTCAGGGGGGACATGAACACTGAAGCTTTCTTT
17,TRBJ2-1,NA,NA,TRBV9,CASSRTPVAVTYNEQFF,TGTGCCAGCAGCCGGACCCCTGTGGCGGTAACCTACAATGAGCAGTTCTTC
15,TRBJ2-2,NA,NA,TRBV19,CASSPGLLVAGELFF,TGTGCCAGTAGTCCCGGACTATTGGTGGCCGGGGAGCTGTTTTTT
18,TRBJ1-4,few,TRBD1,TRBV19,CASSAGQGARSGSEKLFF,TGTGCCAGTAGTGCGGGACAGGGGGCGCGGTCCGGGAGTGAAAAACTGTTTTTT
15,TRBJ2-5,many,TRBD1,TRBV7-2,CASTGTGQGGETQYF,TGTGCCAGCACCGGGACGGGACAGGGTGGAGAGACCCAGTACTTC
15,TRBJ1-1,many,NA,TRBV7-6,CASRPPMGAGTEAFF,TGTGCCAGCAGGCCCCCGATGGGGGCGGGCACTGAAGCTTTCTTT
14,TRBJ1-5,few,NA,TRBV12-3/TRBV12-4,CASSFGLGNQPQHF,TGTGCCAGCAGTTTCGGCTTGGGCAATCAGCCCCAGCATTTT
15,TRBJ2-7,few,TRBD2,TRBV5-4,CASSLSGAGGGEQYF,TGTGCCAGCAGCTTATCGGGGGCGGGGGGAGGCGAGCAGTACTTC
12,TRBJ1-5,few,NA,TRBV29-1,CSVGTRDQPQHF,TGCAGCGTGGGGACACGAGATCAGCCCCAGCATTTT
13,TRBJ2-3,medium-sized,NA,TRBV7-2,CASSPDGRSTQYF,TGTGCCAGCAGCCCGGACGGGCGAAGTACGCAGTATTTT